The 20 T cell receptor beta chains below all came from one sample that was sequenced in a study of T-cell reconstitution after alpha-beta-depleted transplantation in children. During its preparation, the TCRbeta library received unique molecular identifiers. MiXCR, run by TCRdb on the PCR reads, gives a single entry per CDR3 protein. The sample yields 450,000 to 600,000 distinct CDR3 sequences, about 33% seen once. This specimen was PBMCs from the stem cell graft donor, taken from the stem cell graft. The receptors derive from a human donor who donated a stem cell graft to a child with aplastic anemia.

This clonotype has more than one count but fewer than ten. The chain employs TRBV20-1 and TRBJ2-7, with D maybe TRBD1 (6 bases). Germline CDR1 and CDR2: DFQATT and SNEGSKA (reference sequence). The V end lost 0 bases, the J end lost 0 bases, and 12 bases lay between the germline ends. This CDR3 spans 15 amino acids. The DNA for the CDR3 is TGCAGTGCTAGAGATACTGTCAGGGGCTCCTACGAGCAGTACTTC. Translated, it gives CSARDTVRGSYEQYF.

The chain has TRBV5-1 and TRBJ2-1; 10 nucleotides match TRBD1. This CDR3 comprises 15 residues. Germline V gene lookup returns CDR1 SGHRS and CDR2 YFSETQ. V lost 0 bases and J lost 5; bases outside the gene matches: 2. Here the CDR3 DNA reads TGCGCCAGCAGCTTGGAGGGGACAGGGGACAATGAGCAGTTCTTC. This sequence encodes CASSLEGTGDNEQFF.

This chain joins TRBV6-2 or TRBV6-3 and TRBJ1-5; D is unresolved. Between the trimmed V and J ends, which lost 2 bases and 2 bases, there was a span of 16 bases. Germline V gene lookup returns CDR1 MNHEY and CDR2 SVGEGT. This CDR3 is built from 17 residues. The CDR3 sequence is CASSYAGLLAGNQPQHF. CDR3 bases: TGTGCCAGCAGTTACGCGGGGTTGCTGGCCGGCAATCAGCCCCAGCATTTT.

This clonotype was seen a handful of times. The CDR3 protein is CSASVRQGNEQYF. DNA for the CDR3: TGCAGTGCTAGCGTGCGACAGGGCAACGAGCAGTACTTC. The chain combines TRBV20-1 with TRBJ2-7; 7 bases map to TRBD1. This CDR3 spans 13 amino acids. Trimming removed 3 bases from V and 5 bases from J; junction bases left unmatched: 7. Germline V gene lookup returns CDR1 DFQATT and CDR2 SNEGSKA (reference sequence).

This clonotype was counted between two and nine times. The V call is TRBV12-3 or TRBV12-4, the J call TRBJ1-3, with TRBD1 identical over 7 bases. Unmatched junction bases numbered 12, after V lost 5 bases and J lost 8 bases. The CDR3 sequence is 15 residues long. The chain's CDR3 is CASSVRQGQSDTIYF. The CDR3 nucleotides read TGTGCCAGCAGTGTCCGACAGGGCCAGTCGGACACCATATATTTT.

The chain joins TRBV20-1 to TRBJ1-1, with D possibly matching TRBD1 (6 bases). The CDR3 loop spans 14 amino acids. In germline, CDR1 is DFQATT, CDR2 SNEGSKA (reference sequence). Trimming left V 1 base short and J 1 base short, with 10 bases between. The CDR3 region has the DNA TGCAGTGCTAGAGCGGGGGCCAAGAACACTGAAGCTTTCTTT. Its translation is CSARAGAKNTEAFF.

The gene calls are TRBV30 and TRBJ1-1; TRBD1 might be the D (6 bases). V lost 3 bases to trimming and J lost 9 bases, with 11 bases between them. The CDR3 contains 11 residues. CDR1 is GTSNPN and CDR2 is SVGIG in the germline V gene (reference sequence). CDR3: CAWSNRVQAFF. CDR3 in DNA: TGTGCCTGGAGCAACAGGGTGCAAGCTTTCTTT.

This clonotype was seen a few times. This chain joins TRBV12-3 or TRBV12-4 and TRBJ2-1, with a tentative D call TRBD2 (5 bases). The germline V and J ends were trimmed by 3 bases and 9 bases, with 6 bases remaining between them. The CDR3 totals 11 residues. The CDR3 region has the DNA TGTGCCAGCAGTTTCGCGGGTGAGCAGTTCTTC. Translation: CASSFAGEQFF.

This clonotype was counted only a few times. The V gene is TRBV7-2, the J gene TRBJ1-6; a possible D gene is TRBD1 (6 bases). The V end lost 2 bases, the J end lost 14 bases, and 25 bases lay between the germline ends. The CDR3 is made up of 17 amino acids. Germline CDR1 reads SGHTA; CDR2 reads FQGNSA. The DNA for the CDR3 is TGTGCCAGCAGCTTATTTTCAGGGGCCCGCTATAATATCACCCTCCACTTT. It encodes CASSLFSGARYNITLHF.

This clonotype was found a few times. CDR3 nucleotides: TGTGCCAGTAGTATATGGACTAGCGGGACCGGGGAGCTGTTTTTT. Amino acids: CASSIWTSGTGELFF. This chain uses TRBV19 with TRBJ2-2; TRBD2 matches at 11 bases. V gave up 2 bases and J gave up 5 bases; unmatched junction bases: 1. This CDR3 contains 15 residues. Germline V gene lookup returns CDR1 LNHDA and CDR2 SQIVND (reference sequence).

The chain links TRBV6-5 to TRBJ2-1, with 10 bases matching TRBD2. Germline CDR1 and CDR2: MNHEY and SVGAGI. CDR3 length: 15 amino acids. V was clipped by 6 bases and J by 0 bases; unmatched bases: 2. CDR3 sequence: CASRLAGGSYNEQFF. The CDR3 DNA sequence: TGTGCCAGCAGGTTAGCGGGGGGCTCCTACAATGAGCAGTTCTTC.

The J gene is TRBJ1-2, the V gene TRBV5-1; D is unresolved. Trimming took off 7 bases at V and 6 bases at J, with 22 bases between the two ends. The CDR3 totals 15 residues. Looked up from germline, CDR1 is SGHRS and CDR2 is YFSETQ. This CDR3 is CASAFSSPGGDGYTF. The CDR3 DNA reads as TGCGCCAGCGCCTTTTCCAGCCCCGGAGGCGATGGCTACACCTTC.

The chain recombines TRBV15 with TRBJ2-7; the D is unclear. The CDR3 is made up of 14 amino acids. The V gene's germline CDR1 is LNHNV and CDR2 YYDKDF (reference sequence). V was shortened by 0 bases and J by 6 bases, with 12 bases between the two germline ends. The CDR3 sequence is CATSRDWAQSEQYV. CDR3 DNA sequence: TGTGCCACCAGCAGAGATTGGGCCCAAAGCGAGCAGTACGTC.

A few counts support this clonotype. V usage is TRBV4-3 and J usage is TRBJ2-5; D is unresolved. The germline V and J ends were trimmed by 0 bases and 7 bases, with 12 bases remaining between them. The V gene's germline CDR1 is LGHNA and CDR2 YSLEER. CDR3 length: 14 amino acids. CDR3 amino acids: CASSQDSGLGTQYF. The DNA for the CDR3 is TGCGCCAGCAGCCAAGATTCCGGGCTCGGGACCCAGTACTTC.

This chain connects TRBV13 to TRBJ2-1, with 12 bases fitting TRBD2. The CDR3 is 17 amino acids. The V and J ends lost 5 bases and 13 bases, in that order; junction bases with no gene match: 18. Germline CDR1 and CDR2: PRHDT and FYEKMQ (reference sequence). CDR3 protein: CASSHWTSGILANSQFF. The CDR3 DNA is TGTGCCAGCAGCCATTGGACTAGCGGGATTTTAGCAAATTCTCAGTTCTTC. The full variable domain, rest sourced from reference TRBV13 and TRBJ2-1, is AAGVIQSPRHLIKEKRETATLKCYPIPRHDTVYWYQQGPGQDPQFLISFYEKMQSDKGSIPDRFSAQQFSDYHSELNMSSLELGDSALYFCASSHWTSGILANSQFFGPGTRLTVL.

This clonotype was observed a few times. The rearrangement uses TRBV6-2 or TRBV6-3 and TRBJ2-7; D perhaps matches TRBD2 (6 bases). V was shortened by 0 bases and J by 0 bases, with 12 bases between the two germline ends. This CDR3 region has 16 residues. Looked up from germline, CDR1 is MNHEY and CDR2 is SVGEGT. The DNA of the CDR3 is TGTGCCAGCAGTTACTCCGGGACTCTCAGCTCCTACGAGCAGTACTTC. It codes for CASSYSGTLSSYEQYF.

In this sample, this clonotype turned up a few times. V and J are TRBV29-1 and TRBJ2-5, with TRBD2 matching over 9 bases. After removal of 7 bases from V and 3 bases from J, the junction contained 12 bases not matched to a gene. The length of the CDR3 is 15 residues. Germline CDR1 and CDR2: SQVTM and ANQGSEA. Here the CDR3 reads CSGGMRGTSKETQYF. For the CDR3, the DNA is TGCAGCGGTGGAATGCGGGGGACTAGCAAAGAGACCCAGTACTTC.

Only a few counts were recorded for this clonotype. The V gene is TRBV29-1, the J gene TRBJ2-1, with D possibly matching TRBD2 (7 bases). This CDR3 spans 15 amino acids. Germline lookup yields CDR1 SQVTM and CDR2 ANQGSEA. The V gene lost 0 bases and the J gene lost 9 bases, with 18 bases spanning the gap. This CDR3 is CSVEDRRGAEGEQFF. DNA of the CDR3: TGCAGCGTTGAAGATCGACGGGGGGCCGAGGGTGAGCAGTTCTTC.

The table lists this clonotype with a few counts. The rearrangement joins TRBV2 to TRBJ2-2; D not resolved. Looked up from germline, CDR1 is SNHLY and CDR2 is FYNNEI. Between the trimmed V and J ends, which lost 6 bases and 4 bases, there was a span of 9 bases. The CDR3 loop spans 13 amino acids. In nucleotides, the CDR3 is TGTGCCAGCAGGAGCTCGGGCACCGGGGAGCTGTTTTTT. Translated: CASRSSGTGELFF.

This clonotype has more than one count but fewer than ten. This sequence joins TRBV20-1 and TRBJ2-1; TRBD2 aligns across 13 bases. The CDR3 extends over 15 amino acids. J was trimmed by 6 bases and V by 0 bases; bases with no gene match: 2. The germline V gene encodes CDR1 DFQATT and CDR2 SNEGSKA (reference sequence). In DNA, the CDR3 is TGCAGTGCTAGAGAACTAGCGGGAGGGCCCAATGAGCAGTTCTTC. This encodes CSARELAGGPNEQFF.